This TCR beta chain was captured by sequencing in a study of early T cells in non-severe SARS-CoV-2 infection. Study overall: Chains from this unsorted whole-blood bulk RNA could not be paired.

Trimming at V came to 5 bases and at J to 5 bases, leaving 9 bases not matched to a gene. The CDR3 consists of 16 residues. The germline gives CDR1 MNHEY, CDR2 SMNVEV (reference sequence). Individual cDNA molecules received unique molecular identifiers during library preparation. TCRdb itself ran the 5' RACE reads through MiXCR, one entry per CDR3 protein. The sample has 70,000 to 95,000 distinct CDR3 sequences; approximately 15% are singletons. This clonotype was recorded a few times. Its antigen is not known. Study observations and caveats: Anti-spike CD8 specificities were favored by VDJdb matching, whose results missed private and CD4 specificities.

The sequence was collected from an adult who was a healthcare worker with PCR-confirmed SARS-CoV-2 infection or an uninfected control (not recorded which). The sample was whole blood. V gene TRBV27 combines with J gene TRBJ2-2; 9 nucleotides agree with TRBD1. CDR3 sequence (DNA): TGTGCCAGCAGTCCCCTCGGACAGGGGAAGACCGGGGAGCTGTTTTTT. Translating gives CASSPLGQGKTGELFF.